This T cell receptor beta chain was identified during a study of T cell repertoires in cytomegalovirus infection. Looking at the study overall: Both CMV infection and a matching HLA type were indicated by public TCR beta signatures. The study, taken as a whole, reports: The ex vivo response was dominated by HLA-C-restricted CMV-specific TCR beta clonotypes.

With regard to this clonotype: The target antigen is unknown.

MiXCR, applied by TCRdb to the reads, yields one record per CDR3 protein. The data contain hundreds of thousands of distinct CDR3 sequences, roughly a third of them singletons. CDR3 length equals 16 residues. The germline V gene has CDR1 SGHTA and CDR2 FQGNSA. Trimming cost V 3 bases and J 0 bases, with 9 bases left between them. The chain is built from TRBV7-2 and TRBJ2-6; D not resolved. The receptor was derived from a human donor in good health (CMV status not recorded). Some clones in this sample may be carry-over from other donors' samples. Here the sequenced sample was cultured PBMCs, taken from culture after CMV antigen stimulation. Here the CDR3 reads CASSLQISSGANVLTF. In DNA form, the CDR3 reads TGTGCCAGCAGCTTGCAGATAAGCTCTGGGGCCAACGTCCTGACTTTC. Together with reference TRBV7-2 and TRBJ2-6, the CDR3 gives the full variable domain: GAGVSQSPSNKVTEKGKDVELRCDPISGHTALYWYRQSLGQGLEFLIYFQGNSAPDKSGLPSDRFSAERTGGSVSTLTIQRTQQEDSAVYLCASSLQISSGANVLTFGAGSRLTVL.